The 12 T cell receptor beta chains reported below all come from one sample, sequenced in a study of T cells after posttransplantation cyclophosphamide. Profiled with immunoSEQ multiplex PCR; TCRdb holds only in-frame clones, not every one. The repertoire consists of approximately 39,000 clones, none detected only once. Sequenced input: PBMCs. Receptors were obtained from a man aged 50 or older in good health, CMV-negative, and a related stem cell transplant donor.

This clone has just a few counts. This chain links TRBV29-1 with TRBJ2-7; 7 bases are a match to TRBD1. This CDR3 spans 13 amino acids. Trimming took 6 bases from V and 4 from J; bases not matched to a gene: 9. Germline CDR1 SQVTM, CDR2 ANQGSEA. As DNA, the CDR3 is TGCAGCGTCTACATAACAGGGGCGTACGAGCAGTACTTC. This gives the protein CSVYITGAYEQYF.

This clone was seen ten or more times. V and J are TRBV2 and TRBJ1-5, with a tentative D call TRBD1 (5 bases). Germline assignment: CDR1 SNHLY and CDR2 FYNNEI. The V and J ends lost 8 bases and 0 bases respectively, with 11 bases between them. The CDR3 spans 14 residues. The CDR3 region is CASDSLYSNQPQHF. CDR3 in DNA: TGTGCCAGCGACAGTTTGTATAGCAATCAGCCCCAGCATTTT.

This clone was found many times. Written as DNA, the CDR3 is TGCGCCAGCAGCTCCCGACAGGGCTCCTACGAGCAGTACTTC. Protein sequence: CASSSRQGSYEQYF. This chain joins TRBV5-1 and TRBJ2-7, with TRBD1 matching over 7 bases. CDR3 length: 14 amino acids. V lost 3 bases and J lost 0; bases outside the gene matches: 3. CDR1 and CDR2 from the germline V gene are SGHRS and YFSETQ.

This clone was detected only a few times. The chain carries TRBV7-8 and TRBJ1-1, with D possibly matching TRBD1 (6 bases). Trimming left V 1 base short and J 1 base short, with 10 bases between. This CDR3 has 15 amino acids. The germline gives CDR1 SGHVS, CDR2 FQNEAQ. The CDR3 is CASSLDRVANTEAFF. In DNA form, the CDR3 reads TGTGCCAGCAGCTTAGACAGGGTTGCGAACACTGAAGCTTTCTTT.

This clone was recorded at least ten times. The chain recombines TRBV4-3 with TRBJ2-1, with D uncertain. Germline assignment: CDR1 LGHNA and CDR2 YSLEER. Between the trimmed V and J ends, which lost 0 bases and 0 bases, there was a span of 12 bases. CDR3 length equals 17 residues. This CDR3 reads CASSQELYRSSYNEQFF. The CDR3 DNA follows: TGCGCCAGCAGCCAAGAGTTGTACCGGAGCTCCTACAATGAGCAGTTCTTC.

This clone showed up many times. J is TRBJ1-1 and V is TRBV11-3, with D uncertain. CDR1 is SGHNT, CDR2 YENEEA, per germline. CDR3 length equals 12 residues. V was trimmed by 5 bases and J by 1 base, leaving 5 bases between them. The CDR3 loop reads CASSTRNTEAFF. CDR3 DNA sequence: TGTGCCAGCAGCACGAGGAACACTGAAGCTTTCTTT.

This clone has just a few counts. J is TRBJ2-2 and V is TRBV19; D gene uncertain. Looked up from germline, CDR1 is LNHDA and CDR2 is SQIVND (reference sequence). This CDR3 contains 14 residues. V shed 5 bases and J shed 6 bases, with 13 bases lying between them. This CDR3 reads CASSPPARAGELFF. The CDR3 DNA reads TGTGCCAGTAGTCCCCCCGCCCGGGCCGGGGAGCTGTTTTTT.

This clone was counted at least ten times. The chain has TRBV5-1 and TRBJ1-6; TRBD1 agrees at 7 bases. CDR3 length: 13 amino acids. Germline assignment: CDR1 SGHRS and CDR2 YFSETQ. With V trimmed by 7 bases and J by 3 bases, 1 base remained unmatched. The CDR3 reads CASRDSYNSPLHF. The CDR3 nucleotides are TGCGCCAGCCGGGACAGCTATAATTCACCCCTCCACTTT.

This clone occurred many times. The chain employs TRBV6-1 and TRBJ2-7; 12 bases align to TRBD1. V trimming: 6 bases; J trimming: 4 bases; junction bases outside the gene matches: 7. Looked up from germline, CDR1 is MNHNS and CDR2 is SASEGT. The CDR3 is 15 residues long. CDR3 nucleotide sequence: TGTGCCAGCAGCTCCGGGACAGGGGGCGGTTACGAGCAGTACTTC. Residues: CASSSGTGGGYEQYF.

This clone was counted many times. J is TRBJ1-3 and V is TRBV4-1; 8 nucleotides match TRBD1. The CDR3 runs 16 residues. Trimming at V came to 3 bases and at J to 4 bases, leaving 8 bases not matched to a gene. CDR1 MGHRA and CDR2 YSYEKL come from the germline V gene. CDR3 amino acids: CASSHDGQGYGNTIYF. Here the CDR3 DNA reads TGCGCCAGCAGCCATGATGGACAGGGATACGGAAACACCATATATTTT.

This clone was observed many times. The gene calls are TRBV18 and TRBJ1-1, with TRBD1 identical over 7 bases. The CDR3 totals 15 residues. After removal of 0 bases from V and 1 base from J, the junction contained 2 bases not matched to a gene. Germline lookup yields CDR1 KGHSH and CDR2 LQKENI. The CDR3 DNA reads TGTGCCAGCTCACCACCGGACAGGCGGAACACTGAAGCTTTCTTT. This translates into CASSPPDRRNTEAFF.

This clone was recorded a few times. The rearrangement links TRBV5-6 to TRBJ2-5, with D perhaps matching TRBD2 (6 bases). The CDR3 sequence is 15 residues long. Deletions cut 0 bases from V and 0 bases from J, with 9 bases between. Germline V CDR1 and CDR2: SGHDT, YYEEEE. The CDR3 region is CASSLGRGYQETQYF. The CDR3 region has the DNA TGTGCCAGCAGCTTGGGGCGGGGTTACCAAGAGACCCAGTACTTC.